This T cell receptor (beta chain) derives from a study of sequential checkpoint blockade in melanoma. As for the study in general: Patients were randomized 1:1 to nivolumab-then-ipilimumab or ipilimumab-then-nivolumab first-line. After both sequences, patients received maintenance nivolumab.

Clones were sequenced by immunoSEQ multiplex PCR, and TCRdb holds only the in-frame ones, with some missing. The data show roughly 8,400 clones, around 80% seen once. Treatment described: randomized to nivolumab then ipilimumab (arm A) or the reverse (arm B). PBMC sorting kept live CD3+CD8+ cells without CD19 or CD56. The receptor was derived from a human donor with melanoma. The material sequenced was CD8+ T cells sorted from blood (inferred from file names), taken from a patient given nivolumab and ipilimumab in sequence.

The CDR3 loop reads CASSARQGPSSYNEQFF. In DNA form, the CDR3 reads TGTGCCAGCAGCGCGCGACAGGGCCCAAGCTCCTACAATGAGCAGTTCTTC. The chain employs TRBV9 and TRBJ2-1; 7 nucleotides line up with TRBD1. Germline V lookup: CDR1 SGDLS, CDR2 YYNGEE. The ends lost 3 bases at V and 0 bases at J; junction bases unmatched: 9. The CDR3 extends over 17 amino acids.